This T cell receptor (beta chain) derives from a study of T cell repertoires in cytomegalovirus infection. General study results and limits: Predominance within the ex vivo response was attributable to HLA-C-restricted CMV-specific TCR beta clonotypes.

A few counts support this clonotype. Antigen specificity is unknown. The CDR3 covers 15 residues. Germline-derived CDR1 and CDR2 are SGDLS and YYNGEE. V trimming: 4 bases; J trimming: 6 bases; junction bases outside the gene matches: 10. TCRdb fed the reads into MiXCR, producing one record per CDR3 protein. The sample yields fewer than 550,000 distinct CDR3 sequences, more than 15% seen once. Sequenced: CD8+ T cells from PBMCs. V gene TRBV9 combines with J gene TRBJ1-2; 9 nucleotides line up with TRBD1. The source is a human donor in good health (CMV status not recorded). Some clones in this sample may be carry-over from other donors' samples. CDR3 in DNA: TGTGCCAGCAGCTCCTTACAGGGGGCGAGTGATGGCTACACCTTC. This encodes CASSSLQGASDGYTF.